Each of the 20 T cell receptor beta chains below was sequenced from the same sample in a study of PD-L1 blockade in urothelial cancer. Some clones are missing from TCRdb's copy, which holds only in-frame ones; the method was immunoSEQ multiplex PCR. The sample comprises 45,000 to 50,000 clones, 75% to 85% of which are singletons, and 1.5% to 2% rests with the top ten. Regarding time point: pretreatment peripheral blood. The sample was PBMCs, taken around atezolizumab (anti-PD-L1) treatment. Every receptor here comes from a man aged 50-59 years with urothelial cancer.

This clone was recorded a few times. This chain joins TRBV19 and TRBJ2-7; 10 nucleotides line up with TRBD1. CDR1 and CDR2 from the germline V gene are LNHDA and SQIVND (reference sequence). This CDR3 is built from 13 residues. V trimming: 5 bases; J trimming: 7 bases; junction bases outside the gene matches: 5. The CDR3 coding sequence is TGTGCCAGTAGTGTGGGACAGGGGAGTGAGCAGTACTTC. Translating it yields CASSVGQGSEQYF. The variable domain in full, with the rest retrieved from reference TRBV19 and TRBJ2-7, is DGGITQSPKYLFRKEGQNVTLSCEQNLNHDAMYWYRQDPGQGLRLIYYSQIVNDFQKGDIAEGYSVSREKKESFPLTVTSAQKNPTAFYLCASSVGQGSEQYFGPGTRLTVT.

The J gene is TRBJ2-1, the V gene TRBV5-5; the match to TRBD1 covers 8 bases. With V trimmed by 4 bases and J by 0 bases, 3 bases remained unmatched. CDR1 SGHKS and CDR2 YYEKEE come from the germline V gene (reference sequence). There are 15 residues in the CDR3. The CDR3 region has the DNA TGTGCCAGCAGCCTAACAGGGGGCTCCTACAATGAGCAGTTCTTC. It is translated as CASSLTGGSYNEQFF.

The V call is TRBV7-9, the J call TRBJ2-1, with 9 nucleotides matching TRBD1. The CDR3 contains 17 residues. Germline loops: CDR1 SEHNR, CDR2 FQNEAQ (reference sequence). Trimming removed 3 bases from V and 6 bases from J; junction bases left unmatched: 12. CDR3 sequence (DNA): TGTGCCAGCAGCTTCCTATCGGGACAGGGTAATGCCAATGAGCAGTTCTTC. Translation: CASSFLSGQGNANEQFF.

V and J are TRBV15 and TRBJ1-2; unclear D gene. CDR1 is LNHNV, CDR2 YYDKDF, per germline (reference sequence). This CDR3 comprises 14 residues. V lost 1 base, J lost 4 bases, and 10 bases lay in between. CDR3 sequence reads: CATSRGARTYGYTF. CDR3 DNA: TGTGCCACCAGCAGAGGGGCGCGCACCTATGGCTACACCTTC.

This clone appeared once. The gene calls are TRBV5-4 and TRBJ2-1; TRBD1 matches at 9 bases. The CDR3 extends over 20 amino acids. Per germline, CDR1 SGHNT and CDR2 YYREEE (reference sequence). The V segment lost 0 bases and the J segment 15 bases; nucleotides outside the gene matches: 28. The CDR3: CASSLGAGTGIKSGPFSGFF. The CDR3 DNA is TGTGCCAGCAGCTTGGGAGCCGGGACAGGGATAAAGTCTGGCCCTTTTTCCGGGTTCTTC.

V gene TRBV29-1 combines with J gene TRBJ1-1, with D unresolved. The CDR3 spans 12 residues. Germline V gene lookup returns CDR1 SQVTM and CDR2 ANQGSEA. V was shortened by 2 bases and J by 0 bases, with 4 bases between the two germline ends. CDR3 sequence: CSVEFMNTEAFF. The DNA of the CDR3 is TGCAGCGTTGAATTCATGAACACTGAAGCTTTCTTT.

The sample holds a few counts of this clone. The rearrangement links TRBV6-1 to TRBJ2-7; 8 bases line up with TRBD2. Germline values: CDR1 MNHNS, CDR2 SASEGT. CDR3 length: 15 residues. The V segment lost 0 bases and the J segment 5 bases; nucleotides outside the gene matches: 6. The CDR3 reads CASSEAAGLEDEQYF. Written as DNA, the CDR3 is TGTGCCAGCAGTGAAGCTGCGGGACTAGAAGACGAGCAGTACTTC.

This clone was recorded only once. The chain has TRBV5-1 and TRBJ2-7; 8 bases align to TRBD1. Trimming at V came to 0 bases and at J to 2 bases, leaving 4 bases not matched to a gene. Germline V gene sequence: CDR1 SGHRS, CDR2 YFSETQ. The CDR3 length is 15 residues. CDR3 residues: CASSLDGTGPYEQYV. CDR3 DNA sequence: TGCGCCAGCAGCTTGGACGGGACAGGCCCCTACGAGCAGTACGTC.

The rearrangement joins TRBV7-8 to TRBJ2-7, with TRBD1 identical over 8 bases. This CDR3 has 14 residues. The germline gives CDR1 SGHVS, CDR2 FQNEAQ. V lost 0 bases and J lost 6; bases outside the gene matches: 4. The CDR3 protein is CASSLARTGREQYF. CDR3 nucleotides: TGTGCCAGCAGCTTAGCGAGGACAGGGCGCGAGCAGTACTTC.

The genes are TRBV19 and TRBJ2-5, with 14 bases lining up with TRBD2. Germline CDR1 and CDR2: LNHDA and SQIVND (reference sequence). The CDR3 runs to 18 residues. J lost 4 bases, V lost 6 bases, and 13 bases had no gene match. In nucleotides, the CDR3 is TGTGCCAGTAGAGAGGGACTAGCGGGAGACCCGGGTAGAGAGACCCAGTACTTC. Translated, it gives CASREGLAGDPGRETQYF.

This clone appeared once. The chain has TRBV5-1 and TRBJ2-3; TRBD2 matches at 7 bases. The CDR3 is 15 residues long. Looked up from germline, CDR1 is SGHRS and CDR2 is YFSETQ. Germline trimming cut 4 bases from V and 4 bases from J; bases unmatched to any gene: 9. The CDR3, as DNA: TGCGCCAGCAGCCATCGAAGCGGGGTCCCAGATACGCAGTATTTT. Its protein product is CASSHRSGVPDTQYF.

This chain joins TRBV6-5 and TRBJ2-1; 8 nucleotides line up with TRBD1. V gave up 6 bases and J gave up 4 bases; unmatched junction bases: 8. CDR1 and CDR2 (germline): MNHEY, SVGAGI. The CDR3 loop spans 15 amino acids. The CDR3 DNA is TGTGCCAGCAGGTACAGGGGGAGAGGTTACAATGAGCAGTTCTTC. Amino acid sequence: CASRYRGRGYNEQFF.

The chain carries TRBV19 and TRBJ1-1; no definite D call. Germline CDR1 reads LNHDA; CDR2 reads SQIVND (reference sequence). Deletions cut 3 bases from V and 3 bases from J, with 2 bases between. The CDR3 is made up of 11 amino acids. The CDR3 bases are TGTGCCAGTAGTATCTACACTGAAGCTTTCTTT. Its protein product is CASSIYTEAFF.

J is TRBJ2-3 and V is TRBV25-1; 8 nucleotides agree with TRBD2. After removal of 4 bases from V and 2 bases from J, the junction contained 5 bases not matched to a gene. The CDR3 covers 15 residues. Germline CDR1 reads MGHDK; CDR2 reads SYGVNS. CDR3 nucleotide sequence: TGTGCCAGCAGTGGGGGGACTAGGAACACAGATACGCAGTATTTT. It translates to CASSGGTRNTDTQYF.

This clone is a singleton in its sample. The CDR3 region is CSARARTTQYF. CDR3 DNA sequence: TGCAGTGCTAGAGCCAGAACCACCCAGTACTTC. This chain links TRBV20-1 with TRBJ2-5; D is unresolved. V was clipped by 1 base and J by 8 bases, with 8 bases between them. This CDR3 comprises 11 residues. Germline CDR1 DFQATT, CDR2 SNEGSKA (reference sequence).

This chain joins TRBV11-3 and TRBJ2-1; possible D gene TRBD2, 6 bases. Germline values: CDR1 SGHNT, CDR2 YENEEA. The CDR3 runs to 15 residues. V shed 3 bases and J shed 3 bases, with 12 bases lying between them. CDR3 sequence (DNA): TGTGCCAGCAGCTTCAACCGGGACTTCTACAATGAGCAGTTCTTC. This codes for CASSFNRDFYNEQFF.

In DNA form, the CDR3 reads TGCGCCAGCAGCTTGACAGGCAATCAGCCCCAGCATTTT. Its translation: CASSLTGNQPQHF. V gene TRBV5-1 combines with J gene TRBJ1-5; D is unresolved. The CDR3 covers 13 residues. Trimming removed 1 base from V and 2 bases from J, with 4 bases in between. From germline, CDR1 is SGHRS and CDR2 YFSETQ.

The rearrangement links TRBV28 to TRBJ1-4; D remains unclear. Trimming removed 7 bases at V and 8 bases at J, with 8 bases between. In germline, CDR1 is MDHEN, CDR2 SYDVKM. The CDR3 length is 11 residues. The CDR3 sequence is CASMVEEKLFF. The CDR3 nucleotides are TGTGCCAGCATGGTAGAAGAAAAACTGTTTTTT.

The CDR3 region has the DNA TGTGCCACCAGCAGAGATCAAGCCTCTGGGGCCAACGTCCTGACTTTC. Translated: CATSRDQASGANVLTF. The rearrangement joins TRBV15 to TRBJ2-6, with D unresolved. Trimming pared 0 bases from V and 0 bases from J, leaving 6 bases between. Per germline, CDR1 LNHNV and CDR2 YYDKDF (reference sequence). The CDR3 has 16 residues. Combining the CDR3 with reference TRBV15 and TRBJ2-6 gives the whole variable domain DAMVIQNPRYQVTQFGKPVTLSCSQTLNHNVMYWYQQKSSQAPKLLFHYYDKDFNNEADTPDNFQSRRPNTSFCFLDIRSPGLGDTAMYLCATSRDQASGANVLTFGAGSRLTVL.

The V gene is TRBV9, the J gene TRBJ2-1; TRBD2 matches 9 bases. Germline CDR1 reads SGDLS; CDR2 reads YYNGEE. CDR3 length: 15 amino acids. Trimming cost V 3 bases and J 7 bases; bases outside gene matches: 8. CDR3 region: CASSERGLAKNEQFF. In DNA form, the CDR3 reads TGTGCCAGCAGCGAGAGGGGACTAGCCAAGAATGAGCAGTTCTTC.